This T cell receptor beta chain was recorded in a study of cytomegalovirus exposure and HLA in healthy donors. Germline assignment: CDR1 LNHDA and CDR2 SQIVND (reference sequence). Trimming took 6 bases from V and 1 from J, leaving 12 bases between them. There are 14 residues in the CDR3. Some clones are missing from TCRdb's copy, which holds only in-frame ones; the method was immunoSEQ multiplex PCR. The profile shows approximately 100,000 clones, roughly 87% of them singletons. The chain links TRBV19 to TRBJ1-1, with a tentative D call TRBD1 (6 bases). The specimen was PBMCs. The TCR originated in a man in his late teens or twenties in good health and CMV-seropositive. This CDR3 reads CASSTARGNTEAFF. Written as DNA, the CDR3 is TGTGCCAGTAGCACAGCCAGGGGGAACACTGAAGCTTTCTTT.